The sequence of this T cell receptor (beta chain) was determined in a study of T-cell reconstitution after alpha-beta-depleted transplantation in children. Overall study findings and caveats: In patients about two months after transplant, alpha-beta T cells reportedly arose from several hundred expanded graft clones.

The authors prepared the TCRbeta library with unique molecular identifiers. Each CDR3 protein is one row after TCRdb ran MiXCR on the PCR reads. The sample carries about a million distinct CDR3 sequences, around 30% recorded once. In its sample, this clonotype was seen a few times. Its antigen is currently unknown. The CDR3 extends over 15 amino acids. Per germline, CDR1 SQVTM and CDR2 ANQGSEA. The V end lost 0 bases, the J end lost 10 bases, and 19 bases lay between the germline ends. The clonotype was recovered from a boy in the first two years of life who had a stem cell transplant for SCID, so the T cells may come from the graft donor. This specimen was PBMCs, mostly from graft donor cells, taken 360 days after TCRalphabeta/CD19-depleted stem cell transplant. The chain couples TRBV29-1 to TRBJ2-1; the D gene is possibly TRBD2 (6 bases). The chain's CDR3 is CSVEDRRLARNEQFF. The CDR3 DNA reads TGCAGCGTTGAAGATAGGCGGCTAGCGCGGAACGAGCAGTTCTTC.